The 28 T cell receptor beta chains below come from one sample, sequenced in a study of CD8 T cells in ankylosing spondylitis. MiXCR, applied by TCRdb to the 5' RACE reads, yields one record per CDR3 protein. Counted here are some 30,000 distinct CDR3 sequences, less than 40% occurring once; the ten biggest clones make up about 41%. The sequenced material came from synovial fluid, either unsorted or a sorted T cell fraction (not recorded which). The receptors come from a male donor with ankylosing spondylitis.

This clonotype showed up just a few times. The rearrangement uses TRBV5-1 and TRBJ2-1; 12 positions agree with TRBD2. V was clipped by 2 bases and J by 8 bases; unmatched bases: 5. CDR3 length: 15 residues. CDR1 is SGHRS, CDR2 YFSETQ, per germline. CDR3 nucleotides: TGCGCCAGCAGCTTAAGGTCTAGCGGGAGGGATGAGCAGTTCTTC. Translated: CASSLRSSGRDEQFF.

With respect to this clonotype: This may stem from a read error, because a much larger clone lies one nucleotide away. This CDR3 is missing its conserved last phenylalanine or tryptophan, likely due to a read error. The CDR3 DNA is TGTGCCAGCAGCTTACCGACACTAGCGAGGTACAATGAGCAGTTCCTC. The encoded protein is CASSLPTLARYNEQFL. V and J are TRBV7-8 and TRBJ2-1, with TRBD2 matching over 7 bases. After removal of 2 bases from V and 4 bases from J, the junction contained 8 bases not matched to a gene. There are 16 residues in the CDR3. Germline loops: CDR1 SGHVS, CDR2 FQNEAQ.

This clonotype was observed many times. The V and J genes are TRBV7-9 and TRBJ1-4; D is possibly TRBD1 (5 bases). Germline CDR1 reads SEHNR; CDR2 reads FQNEAQ (reference sequence). CDR3 length equals 15 residues. The V end was cut by 6 bases, the J end by 6 bases, with 17 bases between. The CDR3, as DNA: TGTGCCAGCAGACACCCAGGGTCAAGTCATGAAAAACTGTTTTTT. Translating gives CASRHPGSSHEKLFF.

The chain links TRBV29-1 to TRBJ1-1, with D tentatively TRBD1 (6 bases). V dropped 4 bases and J dropped 0 bases, with 15 bases sitting between them. The CDR3 is 15 amino acids. Germline CDR1 is SQVTM and CDR2 is ANQGSEA. The CDR3 reads CSVVSGAGMNTEAFF. CDR3 DNA: TGCAGCGTTGTGTCGGGGGCGGGGATGAACACTGAAGCTTTCTTT. Drawing the rest from reference TRBV29-1 and TRBJ1-1, the complete variable domain is SAVISQKPSRDICQRGTSLTIQCQVDSQVTMMFWYRQQPGQSLTLIATANQGSEATYESGFVIDKFPISRPNLTFSTLTVSNMSPEDSSIYLCSVVSGAGMNTEAFFGQGTRLTVV.

This clonotype was recorded a few times. The genes are TRBV6-6 and TRBJ2-5; 16 bases match TRBD2. CDR1 MNHNY and CDR2 SVGAGI come from the germline V gene (reference sequence). Trimming at V came to 2 bases and at J to 3 bases, leaving 6 bases not matched to a gene. This CDR3 contains 18 residues. DNA of the CDR3: TGTGCCAGCAGTTACACCGGGACTAGCGGGAGGGAGAAAGAGACCCAGTACTTC. Translated: CASSYTGTSGREKETQYF.

V is TRBV10-3 and J is TRBJ1-2; D is uncertain. Trimming pared 0 bases from V and 7 bases from J, leaving 6 bases between. There are 12 residues in the CDR3. Germline V gene data show CDR1 as ENHRY and CDR2 as SYGVKD. CDR3 sequence: CAISESTFGYTF. The CDR3 DNA is TGTGCCATCAGTGAGTCGACGTTTGGCTACACCTTC.

The genes are TRBV18 and TRBJ2-3; 9 positions agree with TRBD1. The V gene end was trimmed by 3 bases and the J gene end by 4 bases; junction bases not matched to a gene: 5. Germline-derived CDR1 and CDR2 are KGHSH and LQKENI. The CDR3 is made up of 15 amino acids. CDR3 protein: CASSPVRTGADTQYF. The CDR3 coding sequence is TGTGCCAGCTCACCTGTCAGGACAGGGGCAGATACGCAGTATTTT.

The chain joins TRBV11-2 to TRBJ1-4, with unresolved D. The length of the CDR3 is 16 residues. The V end lost 1 base, the J end lost 5 bases, and 14 bases lay between the germline ends. In germline, CDR1 is SGHAT, CDR2 FQNNGV. CDR3 DNA: TGTGCCAGCAGCTTAGTTCCGGAAGGCCCAAATGAAAAACTGTTTTTT. Translation gives CASSLVPEGPNEKLFF.

The chain employs TRBV7-9 and TRBJ2-3; the match to TRBD1 covers 7 bases. The J segment lost 2 bases and the V segment lost 1 base, leaving 6 bases of the junction unmatched. Germline V CDR1 and CDR2: SEHNR, FQNEAQ (reference sequence). The CDR3 runs 16 residues. The CDR3, as DNA: TGTGCCAGCAGCTTAGTCGAGGGGGCCTACACAGATACGCAGTATTTT. Translating gives CASSLVEGAYTDTQYF.

This clonotype was found a few times. The rearrangement joins TRBV7-9 to TRBJ2-4; 8 bases match TRBD1. In germline, CDR1 is SEHNR, CDR2 FQNEAQ (reference sequence). The CDR3 spans 15 residues. V lost 2 bases and J lost 3; bases outside the gene matches: 3. CDR3 sequence reads: CASSLTQGDKNIQYF. As DNA, the CDR3 is TGTGCCAGCAGCTTAACACAGGGGGACAAAAACATTCAGTACTTC.

The CDR3 region has the DNA TGTGCCAGCACTCATCGGACTAGCGGGAACCTAAGCTCCTACAATGAGCAGTTCTTC. Its translation is CASTHRTSGNLSSYNEQFF. The rearrangement links TRBV7-8 to TRBJ2-1, with TRBD2 matching over 12 bases. Looked up from germline, CDR1 is SGHVS and CDR2 is FQNEAQ. J was trimmed by 0 bases and V by 7 bases; bases with no gene match: 13. This CDR3 region has 19 residues. Complete variable domain (other parts from reference TRBV7-8 and TRBJ2-1): GAGVSQSPRYKVAKRGQDVALRCDPISGHVSLFWYQQALGQGPEFLTYFQNEAQLDKSGLPSDRFFAERPEGSVSTLKIQRTQQEDSAVYLCASTHRTSGNLSSYNEQFFGPGTRLTVL.

The chain carries TRBV5-1 and TRBJ2-5; D is unresolved. The CDR3 is 13 amino acids. V lost 0 bases and J lost 5, with 8 bases in between. Germline CDR1 reads SGHRS; CDR2 reads YFSETQ. The chain's CDR3 is CASSLGPRETQYF. The DNA for the CDR3 is TGCGCCAGCAGCTTGGGACCCCGGGAGACCCAGTACTTC. The full variable domain, its missing parts supplied by reference TRBV5-1 and TRBJ2-5, is KAGVTQTPRYLIKTRGQQVTLSCSPISGHRSVSWYQQTPGQGLQFLFEYFSETQRNKGNFPGRFSGRQFSNSRSEMNVSTLELGDSALYLCASSLGPRETQYFGPGTRLLVL.

In this sample, this clonotype turned up many times. The rearrangement uses TRBV27 and TRBJ2-1; 7 bases map to TRBD1. CDR3 size: 15 residues. CDR1 and CDR2 from the germline V gene are MNHEY and SMNVEV (reference sequence). With V trimmed by 5 bases and J by 4 bases, 8 bases remained unmatched. CDR3 sequence: CASSPYGTAYNEQFF. CDR3 DNA: TGTGCCAGCAGTCCCTACGGGACAGCGTACAATGAGCAGTTCTTC.

In its sample, this clonotype was seen once. The V gene is TRBV20-1, the J gene TRBJ2-5; 11 positions agree with TRBD2. Unmatched junction bases numbered 5, after V lost 6 bases and J lost 2 bases. The CDR3 contains 14 residues. Per germline, CDR1 DFQATT and CDR2 SNEGSKA (reference sequence). The CDR3 spells CSATGTSGQETQYF. CDR3 coding DNA: TGCAGTGCAACCGGGACTAGCGGACAAGAGACCCAGTACTTC.

Only one count was recorded for this clonotype. A single base separates this from a much larger clone, so it may be a read error. This chain links TRBV13 with TRBJ2-5, with TRBD1 matching 7 bases. Germline CDR1 is PRHDT and CDR2 is FYEKMQ (reference sequence). The CDR3 consists of 14 residues. The DNA of the CDR3 is TGTGCCAGAAGCTTGGCAGGGGGATCGGAGACCCAGTACTTC. It is translated as CARSLAGGSETQYF.

The chain links TRBV5-6 to TRBJ2-2; D is ambiguous. CDR1 and CDR2 from the germline V gene are SGHDT and YYEEEE. V lost 0 bases, J lost 4 bases, and 7 bases lay in between. The CDR3 contains 14 residues. The CDR3: CASSLVPSTGELFF. The CDR3 region has the DNA TGTGCCAGCAGCTTGGTGCCCTCCACCGGGGAGCTGTTTTTT. Full variable domain (outside the CDR3, taken from reference TRBV5-6 and TRBJ2-2): DAGVTQSPTHLIKTRGQQVTLRCSPKSGHDTVSWYQQALGQGPQFIFQYYEEEERQRGNFPDRFSGHQFPNYSSELNVNALLLGDSALYLCASSLVPSTGELFFGEGSRLTVL.

This clonotype came up a few times. This sequence joins TRBV6-6 and TRBJ2-2, with a weak D call TRBD1 (5 bases). The length of the CDR3 is 14 residues. Germline-derived CDR1 and CDR2 are MNHNY and SVGAGI (reference sequence). Deletions cut 4 bases from V and 4 bases from J, with 10 bases between. CDR3 residues: CASSLDTFTGELFF. The CDR3 DNA is TGTGCCAGCAGTTTGGACACCTTCACCGGGGAGCTGTTTTTT.

The chain joins TRBV11-2 to TRBJ2-5; TRBD1 is a possible D gene (6 bases). Trimming removed 4 bases at V and 5 bases at J, with 14 bases between. The length of the CDR3 is 14 residues. Germline V gene sequence: CDR1 SGHAT, CDR2 FQNNGV. Here the CDR3 reads CASSSAGTMETQYF. The CDR3 DNA is TGTGCCAGCAGCTCGGCCGGGACAATGGAGACCCAGTACTTC.

In this sample, this clonotype turned up many times. The V call is TRBV7-6, the J call TRBJ2-1; 10 positions match TRBD2. This CDR3 has 15 amino acids. The germline CDR1 and CDR2 sequences are SGHVS and FNYEAQ. J lost 3 bases, V lost 5 bases, and 4 bases had no gene match. The CDR3 DNA reads as TGTGCCAGCAGCCCAACTAGCGGGAACTACAATGAGCAGTTCTTC. It translates to CASSPTSGNYNEQFF. Filled out from reference TRBV7-6 and TRBJ2-1, the complete variable domain reads GAGVSQSPRYKVTKRGQDVALRCDPISGHVSLYWYRQALGQGPEFLTYFNYEAQQDKSGLPNDRFSAERPEGSISTLTIQRTEQRDSAMYRCASSPTSGNYNEQFFGPGTRLTVL.

The V call is TRBV18, the J call TRBJ2-1; D remains ambiguous. The CDR3 contains 15 residues. Germline CDR1 KGHSH, CDR2 LQKENI. V was shortened by 3 bases and J by 0 bases, with 9 bases between the two germline ends. CDR3 DNA sequence: TGTGCCAGCTCACCTGGGCGGAGCTCCTACAATGAGCAGTTCTTC. Its protein product is CASSPGRSSYNEQFF.

The chain links TRBV12-5 to TRBJ1-2; D not resolved. V dropped 5 bases and J dropped 2 bases, with 15 bases sitting between them. The CDR3 has 15 residues. Germline CDR1 and CDR2: LGHNT and FRNRAP. This chain's CDR3 is CASGLPGSGNYGYTF. CDR3 nucleotides: TGTGCTAGTGGTCTCCCCGGTTCGGGCAACTATGGCTACACCTTC.

The rearrangement uses TRBV20-1 and TRBJ1-1; possibly TRBD1 for D (6 bases). Deletions cut 3 bases from V and 7 bases from J, with 21 bases between. The germline gives CDR1 DFQATT, CDR2 SNEGSKA (reference sequence). The length of the CDR3 is 15 residues. This CDR3 is CSARWGPSKFSEAFF. CDR3 DNA: TGCAGTGCTAGGTGGGGGCCCTCGAAGTTCAGTGAAGCTTTCTTT.

There are many counts of this clonotype. The chain has TRBV6-2 or TRBV6-3 and TRBJ2-7, with D possibly TRBD2 on 5 matching bases. The CDR3 has 13 residues. V was trimmed by 7 bases and J by 3 bases, leaving 13 bases between them. Germline V gene data show CDR1 as MNHEY and CDR2 as SVGEGT. CDR3 coding DNA: TGTGCCAGCACCTCCCTCCGGGACTACGAGCAGTACTTC. It codes for CASTSLRDYEQYF.

This clonotype was found a few times. The chain couples TRBV6-1 to TRBJ2-1; 9 bases line up with TRBD1. The CDR3 runs to 14 residues. Germline V gives CDR1 MNHNS, CDR2 SASEGT. Germline trimming cut 6 bases from V and 8 bases from J; bases unmatched to any gene: 8. The DNA for the CDR3 is TGTGCCAGCAGCCACACAGGGGGCTGGGATGAGCAGTTCTTC. Translating gives CASSHTGGWDEQFF.

The V call is TRBV20-1, the J call TRBJ2-7; 7 nucleotides align to TRBD2. The CDR3 has 13 amino acids. Trimming at V came to 6 bases and at J to 0 bases, leaving 5 bases not matched to a gene. Germline V gene lookup returns CDR1 DFQATT and CDR2 SNEGSKA (reference sequence). The CDR3 nucleotides read TGCAGTGCCCTAGCGGCTCGCTCCTACGAGCAGTACGTC. Protein: CSALAARSYEQYV.

This clonotype occurred many times. This rearrangement joins TRBV5-4 to TRBJ2-2; 12 bases are a match to TRBD2. The germline V gene encodes CDR1 SGHNT and CDR2 YYREEE (reference sequence). The CDR3 is made up of 19 amino acids. The ends lost 0 bases at V and 3 bases at J; junction bases unmatched: 9. The CDR3 spells CASSLDVLLAGGDTGELFF. For the CDR3, the DNA is TGTGCCAGCAGCTTGGATGTGCTTCTAGCGGGAGGGGACACCGGGGAGCTGTTTTTT.

The CDR3 loop reads CASSKQGRGEQYF. The CDR3 DNA sequence: TGTGCCAGTAGTAAACAGGGACGGGGCGAGCAGTACTTC. The chain uses TRBV19 and TRBJ2-7, with D maybe TRBD1 (6 bases). The germline gives CDR1 LNHDA, CDR2 SQIVND (reference sequence). V was shortened by 4 bases and J by 6 bases, with 13 bases between the two germline ends. The CDR3 is made up of 13 amino acids. Based on the CDR3 plus reference TRBV19 and TRBJ2-7, the full variable domain is DGGITQSPKYLFRKEGQNVTLSCEQNLNHDAMYWYRQDPGQGLRLIYYSQIVNDFQKGDIAEGYSVSREKKESFPLTVTSAQKNPTAFYLCASSKQGRGEQYFGPGTRLTVT.

The CDR3 is CASSQLNTEAFF. CDR3 coding DNA: TGCGCCAGCAGCCAGCTTAACACTGAAGCTTTCTTT. The V gene is TRBV4-1, the J gene TRBJ1-1; no clear D gene. V lost 3 bases and J lost 2, with 4 bases in between. This CDR3 contains 12 residues. Germline V CDR1 and CDR2: MGHRA, YSYEKL.